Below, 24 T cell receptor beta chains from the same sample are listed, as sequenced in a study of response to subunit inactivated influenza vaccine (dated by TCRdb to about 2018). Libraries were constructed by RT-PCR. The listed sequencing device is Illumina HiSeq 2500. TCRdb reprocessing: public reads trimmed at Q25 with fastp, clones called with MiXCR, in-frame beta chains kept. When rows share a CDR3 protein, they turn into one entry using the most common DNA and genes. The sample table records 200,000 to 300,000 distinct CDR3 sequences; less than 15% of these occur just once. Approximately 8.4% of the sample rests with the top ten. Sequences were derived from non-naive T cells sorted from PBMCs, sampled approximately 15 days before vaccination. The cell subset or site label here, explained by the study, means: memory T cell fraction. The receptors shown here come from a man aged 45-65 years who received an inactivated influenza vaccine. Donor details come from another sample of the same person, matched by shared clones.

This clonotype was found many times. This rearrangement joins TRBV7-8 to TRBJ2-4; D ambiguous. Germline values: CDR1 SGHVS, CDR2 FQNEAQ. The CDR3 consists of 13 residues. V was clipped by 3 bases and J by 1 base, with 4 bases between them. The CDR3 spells CASSFGAKNIQYF. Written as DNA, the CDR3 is TGTGCCAGCAGCTTTGGGGCCAAAAACATTCAGTACTTC.

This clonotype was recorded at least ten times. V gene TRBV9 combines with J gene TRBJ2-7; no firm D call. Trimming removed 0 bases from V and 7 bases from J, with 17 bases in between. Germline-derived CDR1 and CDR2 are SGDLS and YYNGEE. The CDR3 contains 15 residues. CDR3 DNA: TGTGCCAGCAGCGTAGGATATTTCGACGGTGGGGAGCAGTACTTC. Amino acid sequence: CASSVGYFDGGEQYF. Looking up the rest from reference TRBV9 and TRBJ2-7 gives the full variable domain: DSGVTQTPKHLITATGQRVTLRCSPRSGDLSVYWYQQSLDQGLQFLIQYYNGEERAKGNILERFSAQQFPDLHSELNLSSLELGDSALYFCASSVGYFDGGEQYFGPGTRLTVT.

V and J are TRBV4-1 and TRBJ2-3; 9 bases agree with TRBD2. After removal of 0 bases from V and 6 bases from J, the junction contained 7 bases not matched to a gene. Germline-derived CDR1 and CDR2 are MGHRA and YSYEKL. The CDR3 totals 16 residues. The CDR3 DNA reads TGCGCCAGCAGCCAAGATGCCGGCGGGGGGGCGGATACGCAGTATTTT. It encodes CASSQDAGGGADTQYF.

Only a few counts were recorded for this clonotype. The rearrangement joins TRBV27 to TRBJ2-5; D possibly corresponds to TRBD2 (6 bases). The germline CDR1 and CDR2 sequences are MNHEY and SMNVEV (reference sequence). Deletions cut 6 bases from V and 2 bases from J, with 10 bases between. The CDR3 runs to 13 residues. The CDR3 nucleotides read TGTGCCAGCAGGGGCGGGGCACAAGAGACCCAGTACTTC. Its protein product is CASRGGAQETQYF.

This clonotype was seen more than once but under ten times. CDR3 nucleotide sequence: TGTGCCAGCTGGGAGGTGGGACAATTCGCTGAAGCTTTCTTT. Translated: CASWEVGQFAEAFF. The rearrangement links TRBV6-2 or TRBV6-3 to TRBJ1-1, with D perhaps TRBD1 (6 bases). Germline CDR1 reads MNHEY; CDR2 reads SVGEGT. The CDR3 covers 14 residues. V dropped 8 bases and J dropped 6 bases, with 19 bases sitting between them.

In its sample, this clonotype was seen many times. Here the CDR3 reads CASSIRSFTDTQYF. The DNA of the CDR3 is TGTGCCAGCAGCATTAGATCTTTCACAGATACGCAGTATTTT. The gene calls are TRBV5-6 and TRBJ2-3, with no clear D. Deletions cut 4 bases from V and 2 bases from J, with 11 bases between. The length of the CDR3 is 14 residues. CDR1 and CDR2 from the germline V gene are SGHDT and YYEEEE.

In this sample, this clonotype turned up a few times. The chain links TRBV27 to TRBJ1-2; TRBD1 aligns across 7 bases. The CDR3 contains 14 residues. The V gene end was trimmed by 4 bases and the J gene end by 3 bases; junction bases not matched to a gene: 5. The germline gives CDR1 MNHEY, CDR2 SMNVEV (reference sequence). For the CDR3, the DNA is TGTGCCAGCAGTTCTGTGGGACAGTACTATGGCTACACCTTC. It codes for CASSSVGQYYGYTF.

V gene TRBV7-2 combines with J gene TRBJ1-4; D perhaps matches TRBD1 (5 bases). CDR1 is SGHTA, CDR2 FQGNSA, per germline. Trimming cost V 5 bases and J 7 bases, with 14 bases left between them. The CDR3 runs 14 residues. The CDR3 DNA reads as TGTGCCAGCAGCCCTGGGGGGTTGAGTGAAAAACTGTTTTTT. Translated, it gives CASSPGGLSEKLFF.

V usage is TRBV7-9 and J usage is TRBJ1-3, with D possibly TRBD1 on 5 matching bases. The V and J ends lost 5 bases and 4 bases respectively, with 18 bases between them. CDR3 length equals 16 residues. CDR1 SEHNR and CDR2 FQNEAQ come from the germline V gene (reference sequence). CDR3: CASSTTAVRVGNTIYF. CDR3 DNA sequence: TGTGCCAGCAGCACTACTGCCGTCAGGGTCGGAAACACCATATATTTT. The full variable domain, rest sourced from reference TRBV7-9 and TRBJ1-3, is DTGVSQNPRHKITKRGQNVTFRCDPISEHNRLYWYRQTLGQGPEFLTYFQNEAQLEKSRLLSDRFSAERPKGSFSTLEIQRTEQGDSAMYLCASSTTAVRVGNTIYFGEGSWLTVV.

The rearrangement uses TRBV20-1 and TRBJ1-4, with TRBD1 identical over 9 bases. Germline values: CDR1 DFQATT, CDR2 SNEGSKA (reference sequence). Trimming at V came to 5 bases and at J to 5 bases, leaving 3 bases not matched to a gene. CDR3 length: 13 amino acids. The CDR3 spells CSAGGTGNEKLFF. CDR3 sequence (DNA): TGCAGTGCTGGCGGGACAGGGAATGAAAAACTGTTTTTT.

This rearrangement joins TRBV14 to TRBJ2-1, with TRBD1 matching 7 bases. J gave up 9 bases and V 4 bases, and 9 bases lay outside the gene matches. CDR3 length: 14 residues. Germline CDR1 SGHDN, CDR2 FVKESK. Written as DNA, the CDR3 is TGTGCCAGCAGCCGCGGGCCGCCAGGGGGTGAGCAGTTCTTC. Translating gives CASSRGPPGGEQFF.

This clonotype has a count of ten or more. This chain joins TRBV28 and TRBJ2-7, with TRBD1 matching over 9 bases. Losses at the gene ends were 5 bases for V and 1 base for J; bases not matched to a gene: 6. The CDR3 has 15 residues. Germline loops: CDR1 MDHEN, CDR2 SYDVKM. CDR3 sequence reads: CASSTGGIRSYEQYF. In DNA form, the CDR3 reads TGTGCCAGCAGTACAGGGGGCATAAGATCCTACGAGCAGTACTTC.

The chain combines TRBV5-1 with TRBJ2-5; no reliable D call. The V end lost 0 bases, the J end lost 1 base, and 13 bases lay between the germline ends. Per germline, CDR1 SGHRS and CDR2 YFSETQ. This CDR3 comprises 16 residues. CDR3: CASSLGYGGFQETQYF. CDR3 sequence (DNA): TGCGCCAGCAGCTTGGGTTACGGCGGCTTCCAAGAGACCCAGTACTTC.

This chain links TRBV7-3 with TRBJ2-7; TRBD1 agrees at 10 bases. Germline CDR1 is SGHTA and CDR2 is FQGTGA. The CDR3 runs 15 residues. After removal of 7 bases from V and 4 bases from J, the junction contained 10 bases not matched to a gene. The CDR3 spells CASMLSPGQGYEQYF. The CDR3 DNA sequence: TGTGCCAGCATGCTCTCCCCGGGACAGGGGTACGAGCAGTACTTC.

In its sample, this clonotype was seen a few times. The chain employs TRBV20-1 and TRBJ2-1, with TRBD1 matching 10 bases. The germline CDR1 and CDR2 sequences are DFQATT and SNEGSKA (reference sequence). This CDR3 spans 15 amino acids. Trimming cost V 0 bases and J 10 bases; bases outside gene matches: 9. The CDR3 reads CSARDPGTGEREQFF. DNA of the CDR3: TGCAGTGCTAGAGATCCCGGGACAGGGGAGAGGGAGCAGTTCTTC.

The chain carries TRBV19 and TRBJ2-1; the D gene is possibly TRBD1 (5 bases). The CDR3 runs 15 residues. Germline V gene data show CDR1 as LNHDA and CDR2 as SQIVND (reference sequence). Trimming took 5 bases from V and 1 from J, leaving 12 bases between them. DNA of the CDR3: TGTGCCAGTAGTCCACGACAGATTTCCTACAATGAGCAGTTCTTC. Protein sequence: CASSPRQISYNEQFF.

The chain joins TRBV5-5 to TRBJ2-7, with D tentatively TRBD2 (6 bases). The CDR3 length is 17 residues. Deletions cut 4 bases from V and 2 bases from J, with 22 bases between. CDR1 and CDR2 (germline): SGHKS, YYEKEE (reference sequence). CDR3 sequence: CASSPGGGAIAAYEQYF. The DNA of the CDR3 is TGTGCCAGCAGCCCGGGCGGCGGGGCCATAGCGGCCTACGAGCAGTACTTC.

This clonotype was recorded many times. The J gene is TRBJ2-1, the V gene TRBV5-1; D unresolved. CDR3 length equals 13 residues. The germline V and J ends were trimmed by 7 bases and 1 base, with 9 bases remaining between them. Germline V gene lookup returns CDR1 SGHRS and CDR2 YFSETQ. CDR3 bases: TGCGCCAGCTCGACGAAGTCCTACAATGAGCAGTTCTTC. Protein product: CASSTKSYNEQFF.

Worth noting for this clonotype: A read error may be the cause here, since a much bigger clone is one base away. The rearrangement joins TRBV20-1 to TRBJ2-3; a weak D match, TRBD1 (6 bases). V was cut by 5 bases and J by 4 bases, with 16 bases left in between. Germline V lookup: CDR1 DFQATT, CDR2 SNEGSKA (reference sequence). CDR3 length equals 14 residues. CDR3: CSADRRHLSDTQYF. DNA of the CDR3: TGCAGTGCTGACAGGCGGCATTTATCAGATACGCAGTATTTT.

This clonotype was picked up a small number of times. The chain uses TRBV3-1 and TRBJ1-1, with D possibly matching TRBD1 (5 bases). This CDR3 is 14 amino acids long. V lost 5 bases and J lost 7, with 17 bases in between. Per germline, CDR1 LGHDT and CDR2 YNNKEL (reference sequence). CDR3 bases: TGTGCCAGCAGCTCACGCAGGGTTGAGGGTGAAGCTTTCTTT. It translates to CASSSRRVEGEAFF.

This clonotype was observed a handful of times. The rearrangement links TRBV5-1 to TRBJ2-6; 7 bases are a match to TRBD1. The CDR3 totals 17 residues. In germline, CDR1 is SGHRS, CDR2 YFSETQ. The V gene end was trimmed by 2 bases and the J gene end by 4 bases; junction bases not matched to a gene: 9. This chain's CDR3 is CASSLQGTPGGANVLTF. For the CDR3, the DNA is TGCGCCAGCAGCTTACAGGGGACCCCTGGGGGGGCCAACGTCCTGACTTTC.

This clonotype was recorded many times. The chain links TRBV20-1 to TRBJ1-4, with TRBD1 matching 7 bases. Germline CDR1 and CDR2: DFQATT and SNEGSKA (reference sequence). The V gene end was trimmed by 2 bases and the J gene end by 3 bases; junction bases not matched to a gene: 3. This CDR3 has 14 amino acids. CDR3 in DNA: TGCAGTGCTAGACCAGGGGGTTCTAATGAAAAACTGTTTTTT. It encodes CSARPGGSNEKLFF.

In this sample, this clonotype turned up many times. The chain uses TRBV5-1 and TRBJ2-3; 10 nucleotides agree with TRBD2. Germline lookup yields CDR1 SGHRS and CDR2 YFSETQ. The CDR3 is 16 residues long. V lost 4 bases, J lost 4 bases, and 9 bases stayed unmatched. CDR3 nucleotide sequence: TGCGCCAGCAGCAAGAATCTAGCGGGGGCCCCAGATACGCAGTATTTT. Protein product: CASSKNLAGAPDTQYF.

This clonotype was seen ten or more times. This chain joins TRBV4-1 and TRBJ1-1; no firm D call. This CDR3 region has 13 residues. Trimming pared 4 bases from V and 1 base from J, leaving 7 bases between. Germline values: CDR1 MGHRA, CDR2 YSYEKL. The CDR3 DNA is TGCGCCAGCAGCCTGTCGAAGAACACTGAAGCTTTCTTT. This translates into CASSLSKNTEAFF.